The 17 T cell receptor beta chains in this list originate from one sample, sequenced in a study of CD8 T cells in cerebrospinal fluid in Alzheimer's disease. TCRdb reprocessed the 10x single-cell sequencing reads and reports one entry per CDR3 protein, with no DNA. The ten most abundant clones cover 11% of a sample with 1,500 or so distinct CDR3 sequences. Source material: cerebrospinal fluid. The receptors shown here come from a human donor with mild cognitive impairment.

CDR3 sequence: CASSQGRGTHSNEQYF. This chain connects TRBV4-2 to TRBJ2-3; TCRdb returns TRBD2, unconfirmable since there is no DNA. This CDR3 contains 16 residues. Germline CDR1 and CDR2: LGHNA and YNFKEQ.

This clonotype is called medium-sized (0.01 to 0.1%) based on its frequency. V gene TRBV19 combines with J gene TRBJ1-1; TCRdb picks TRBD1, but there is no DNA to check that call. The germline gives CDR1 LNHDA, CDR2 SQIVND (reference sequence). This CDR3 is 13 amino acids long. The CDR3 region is CASSTGTEFEAFF. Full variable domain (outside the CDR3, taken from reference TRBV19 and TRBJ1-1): DGGITQSPKYLFRKEGQNVTLSCEQNLNHDAMYWYRQDPGQGLRLIYYSQIVNDFQKGDIAEGYSVSREKKESFPLTVTSAQKNPTAFYLCASSTGTEFEAFFGQGTRLTVV.

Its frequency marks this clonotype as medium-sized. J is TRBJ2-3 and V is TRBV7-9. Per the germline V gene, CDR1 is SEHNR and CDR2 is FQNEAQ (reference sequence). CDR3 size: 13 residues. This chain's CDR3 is CASSPEPPDTQYF.

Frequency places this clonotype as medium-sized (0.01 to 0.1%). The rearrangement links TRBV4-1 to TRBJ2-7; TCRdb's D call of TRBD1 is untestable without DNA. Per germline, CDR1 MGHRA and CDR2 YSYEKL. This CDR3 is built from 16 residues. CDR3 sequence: CASSQASDRVTYEQYF.

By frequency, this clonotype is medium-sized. CDR3 region: CASSLEGTGNSPLHF. The J gene is TRBJ1-6, the V gene TRBV5-1; checking the TCRdb D call of TRBD1 is not possible without DNA. The CDR3 loop spans 15 amino acids. The germline V gene has CDR1 SGHRS and CDR2 YFSETQ.

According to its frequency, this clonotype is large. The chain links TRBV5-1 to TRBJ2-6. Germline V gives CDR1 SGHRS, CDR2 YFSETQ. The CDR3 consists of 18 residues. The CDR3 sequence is CASSLVVGPSSGANVLTF.

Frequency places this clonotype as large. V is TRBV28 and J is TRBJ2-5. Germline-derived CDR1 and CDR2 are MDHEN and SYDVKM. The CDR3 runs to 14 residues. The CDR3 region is CASSLPWLQETQYF. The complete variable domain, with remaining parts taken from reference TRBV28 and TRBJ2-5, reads DVKVTQSSRYLVKRTGEKVFLECVQDMDHENMFWYRQDPGLGLRLIYFSYDVKMKEKGDIPEGYSVSREKKERFSLILESASTNQTSMYLCASSLPWLQETQYFGPGTRLLVL.

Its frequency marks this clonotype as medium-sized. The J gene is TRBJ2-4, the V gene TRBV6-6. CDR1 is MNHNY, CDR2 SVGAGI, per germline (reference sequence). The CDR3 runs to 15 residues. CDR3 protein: CASSPQTLAKNIQYF.

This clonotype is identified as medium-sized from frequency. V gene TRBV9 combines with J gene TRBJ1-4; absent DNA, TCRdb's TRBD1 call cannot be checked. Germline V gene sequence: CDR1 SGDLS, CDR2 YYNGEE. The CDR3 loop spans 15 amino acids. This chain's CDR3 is CASSVRGISNEKLFF.

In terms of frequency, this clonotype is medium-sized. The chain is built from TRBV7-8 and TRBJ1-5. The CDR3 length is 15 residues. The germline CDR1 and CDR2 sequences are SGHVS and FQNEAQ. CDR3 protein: CASSRWGASDQPQHF.

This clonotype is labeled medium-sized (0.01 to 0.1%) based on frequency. The CDR3: CASSLGPDLGYNEQFF. The genes are TRBV11-3 and TRBJ2-1. The CDR3 covers 16 residues. Germline-derived CDR1 and CDR2 are SGHNT and YENEEA.

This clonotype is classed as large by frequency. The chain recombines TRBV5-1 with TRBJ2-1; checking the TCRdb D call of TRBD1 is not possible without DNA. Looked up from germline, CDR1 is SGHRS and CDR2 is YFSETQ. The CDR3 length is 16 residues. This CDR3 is CASSPRPPDSYNEQFF. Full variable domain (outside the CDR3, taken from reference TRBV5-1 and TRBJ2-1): KAGVTQTPRYLIKTRGQQVTLSCSPISGHRSVSWYQQTPGQGLQFLFEYFSETQRNKGNFPGRFSGRQFSNSRSEMNVSTLELGDSALYLCASSPRPPDSYNEQFFGPGTRLTVL.

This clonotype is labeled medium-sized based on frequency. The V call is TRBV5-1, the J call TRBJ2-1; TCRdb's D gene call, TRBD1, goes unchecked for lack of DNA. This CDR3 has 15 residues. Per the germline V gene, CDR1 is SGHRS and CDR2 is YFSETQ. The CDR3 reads CASRIFQGIYNEQFF.

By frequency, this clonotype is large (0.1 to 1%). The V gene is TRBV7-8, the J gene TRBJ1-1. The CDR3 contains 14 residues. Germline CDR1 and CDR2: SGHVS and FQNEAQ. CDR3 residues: CASSLVSWETEAFF.

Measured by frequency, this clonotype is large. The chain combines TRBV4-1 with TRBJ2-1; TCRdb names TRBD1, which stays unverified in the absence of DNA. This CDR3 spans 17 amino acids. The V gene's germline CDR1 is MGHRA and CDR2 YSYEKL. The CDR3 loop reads CASSQAPGTGVVNEQFF.

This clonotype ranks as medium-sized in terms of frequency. The CDR3 reads CASSRGGENTEAFF. This chain uses TRBV5-4 with TRBJ1-1. The CDR3 contains 14 residues. Germline V gene lookup returns CDR1 SGHNT and CDR2 YYREEE (reference sequence).

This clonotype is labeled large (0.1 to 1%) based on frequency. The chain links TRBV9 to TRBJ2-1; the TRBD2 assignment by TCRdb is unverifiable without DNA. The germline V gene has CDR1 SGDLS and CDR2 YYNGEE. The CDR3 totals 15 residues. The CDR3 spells CASSESGGRDSEQFF.